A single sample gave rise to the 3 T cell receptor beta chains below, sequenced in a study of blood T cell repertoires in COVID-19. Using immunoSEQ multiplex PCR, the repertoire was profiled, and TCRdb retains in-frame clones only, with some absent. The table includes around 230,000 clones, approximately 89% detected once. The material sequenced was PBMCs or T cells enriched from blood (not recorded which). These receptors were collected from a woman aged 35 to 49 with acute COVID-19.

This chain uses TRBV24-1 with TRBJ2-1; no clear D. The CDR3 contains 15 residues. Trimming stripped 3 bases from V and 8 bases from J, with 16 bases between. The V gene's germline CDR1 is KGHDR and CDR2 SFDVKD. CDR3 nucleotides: TGTGCCACCAGTGATCCGGTTTTTGGCCGGGATGAGCAGTTCTTC. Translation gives CATSDPVFGRDEQFF.

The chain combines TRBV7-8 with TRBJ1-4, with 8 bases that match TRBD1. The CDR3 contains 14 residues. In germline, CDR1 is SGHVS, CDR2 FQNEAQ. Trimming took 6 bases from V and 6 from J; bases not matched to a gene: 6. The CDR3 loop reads CASRLDRVDEKLFF. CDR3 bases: TGTGCCAGCAGGCTGGACAGGGTGGATGAAAAACTGTTTTTT.

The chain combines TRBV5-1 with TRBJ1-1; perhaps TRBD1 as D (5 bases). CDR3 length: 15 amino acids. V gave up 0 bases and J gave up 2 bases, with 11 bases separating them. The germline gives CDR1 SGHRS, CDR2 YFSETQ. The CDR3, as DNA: TGCGCCAGCAGCTTGGTCGGCAGGGTAAACACTGAAGCTTTCTTT. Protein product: CASSLVGRVNTEAFF.